This T cell receptor beta chain appears in the sequencing data of a study of prognosis after radiotherapy for stage I lung cancer. Broader study findings: Gene usage of TRBV and TRBJ reportedly differed between patients with and without metastases.

Germline V gene data show CDR1 as SNHLY and CDR2 as FYNNEI. CDR3 size: 13 residues. From genomic DNA, two-round multiplex PCR was used to amplify TCR beta CDR3. Each TRBV and TRBJ gene had its own primer in the first PCR round. The authors ran second-round PCR with universal primers. Using its own MiXCR run on the multiplex PCR reads, TCRdb lists one record per CDR3 protein. The sample lists about 25,000 distinct CDR3 sequences, around 36% occurring once. There were no patients with prior chemotherapy, radiotherapy or other malignancies, and all were node-negative on CT and PET/CT. This clonotype was observed once. The antigen is undetermined. Given the absence of the conserved phenylalanine or tryptophan at the CDR3 end, a read error is likely.

The receptor was derived from a donor at least 50 years old with non-small cell lung cancer. Specimen: PBMCs, collected before or after stereotactic body radiation therapy (not recorded which). V is TRBV2 and J is TRBJ2-7; 11 bases line up with TRBD2. The CDR3 region has the DNA TGTGCGAGCAGCCTAGCGGGAGGATACGAGCAGTACTTA. This encodes CASSLAGGYEQYL.